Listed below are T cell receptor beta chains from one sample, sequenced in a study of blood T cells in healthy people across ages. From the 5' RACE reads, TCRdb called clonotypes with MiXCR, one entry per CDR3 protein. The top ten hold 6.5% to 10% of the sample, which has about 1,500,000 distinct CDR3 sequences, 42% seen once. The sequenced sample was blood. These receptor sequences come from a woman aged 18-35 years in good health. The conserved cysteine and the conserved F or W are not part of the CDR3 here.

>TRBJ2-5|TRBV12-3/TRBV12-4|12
ASRSRENWETQY
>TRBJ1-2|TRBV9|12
AGSVGEGPYGYT
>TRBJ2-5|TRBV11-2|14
ASSYEGLAAYNEQY
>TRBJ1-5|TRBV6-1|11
ASRGGNGQPQH
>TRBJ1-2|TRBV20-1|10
SAQRAGYGYT
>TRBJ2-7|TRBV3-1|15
ASSQEVSASGSVEQY
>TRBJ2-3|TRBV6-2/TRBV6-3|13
ASTEAGGSTDTQY
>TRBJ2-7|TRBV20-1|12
SANPAGSSYEQY
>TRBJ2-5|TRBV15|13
ATSRDLGDQETQY
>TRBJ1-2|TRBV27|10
ASTSTAGLVT
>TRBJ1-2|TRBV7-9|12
ASSLSGQDYGYT
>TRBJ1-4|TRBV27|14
ASSLVPGANNEKLF
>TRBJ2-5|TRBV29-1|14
SVVAGTSGIGNEQY
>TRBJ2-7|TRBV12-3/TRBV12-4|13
ASRDRLAGDDEQY
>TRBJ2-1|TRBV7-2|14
ASSPLLTTRGGEQF
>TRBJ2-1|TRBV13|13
ASSFSGGSYYEQF
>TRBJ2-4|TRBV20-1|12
SAPDPSGQNIQY